A single sample gave rise to the 28 T cell receptor beta chains below, sequenced in a study of spatial heterogeneity in lung cancer. Specified time point: sample taken at primary tumor resection. No cell sorting; template was whole RNA from tumor, lung tissue or PBMC. One entry per CDR3 protein results from TCRdb running MiXCR on the 5' RACE reads. There are 50,000 or so distinct CDR3 sequences in the sample; approximately 7.6% occur only once, and about 12% lies in the top ten. The material sequenced was PBMCs, taken at surgery. Receptor source: a female donor with early-stage non-small cell lung cancer.

On this clonotype itself: A much more abundant neighbour one base away suggests this may be a read error. The genes are TRBV11-2 and TRBJ2-3; 10 bases match TRBD2. V lost 3 bases to trimming and J lost 2 bases; unmatched junction nucleotides: 5. The CDR3 has 16 residues. Per the germline V gene, CDR1 is SGHAT and CDR2 is FQNNGV. The CDR3 sequence: CASSLFSGGDTDTQYF. The CDR3 coding sequence is TGTGCCAGCAGCTTGTTCAGCGGGGGGGACACAGATACGCAGTATTTT.

This clonotype was detected ten times or more. The chain combines TRBV4-2 with TRBJ1-5, with 10 nucleotides matching TRBD1. CDR3 length: 15 residues. Looked up from germline, CDR1 is LGHNA and CDR2 is YNFKEQ. V lost 7 bases, J lost 1 base, and 4 bases stayed unmatched. In DNA form, the CDR3 reads TGTGCCAGCAACGTGGACAGGGGGAGCAATCAGCCCCAGCATTTT. This encodes CASNVDRGSNQPQHF.

This clonotype occurred many times. The genes are TRBV6-5 and TRBJ2-1; D uncertain. V was shortened by 7 bases and J by 7 bases, with 14 bases between the two germline ends. CDR1 and CDR2 from the germline V gene are MNHEY and SVGAGI. The CDR3 consists of 13 residues. The CDR3 loop reads CASTNHARNEQFF. The CDR3, as DNA: TGTGCCAGCACCAACCACGCGAGGAATGAGCAGTTCTTC.

The sample holds a few counts of this clonotype. The J gene is TRBJ2-7, the V gene TRBV3-1; D call uncertain. Looked up from germline, CDR1 is LGHDT and CDR2 is YNNKEL (reference sequence). CDR3 length equals 15 residues. V shed 4 bases and J shed 1 base, with 14 bases lying between them. This chain's CDR3 is CASSRKTFLSYEQYF. The CDR3 bases are TGTGCCAGCAGCCGCAAAACTTTCTTGTCCTACGAGCAGTACTTC.

This clonotype was seen more than once but under ten times. The CDR3, as DNA: TGTGCCAGCAGTCCGCTAGCGGCACAGACCCAGTACTTC. Amino acid sequence: CASSPLAAQTQYF. The chain couples TRBV6-6 to TRBJ2-5; 7 bases line up with TRBD2. This CDR3 is built from 13 residues. Unmatched junction bases numbered 6, after V lost 5 bases and J lost 6 bases. Germline V gene data show CDR1 as MNHNY and CDR2 as SVGAGI (reference sequence).

The chain uses TRBV6-1 and TRBJ2-3; the D gene is possibly TRBD2 (7 bases). The CDR3 totals 19 residues. V was cut by 8 bases and J by 0 bases, with 27 bases left in between. Germline lookup yields CDR1 MNHNS and CDR2 SASEGT. CDR3: CASSRRAGAHHQSTDTQYF. In DNA, the CDR3 is TGTGCCAGCTCCCGCCGGGCGGGGGCTCACCACCAGAGCACAGATACGCAGTATTTT.

In this sample, this clonotype turned up a few times. Here the CDR3 DNA reads TGTGCCAGCAGTACTCGGGACAGGGCCTACAATGAGCAGTTCTTC. Encoded protein: CASSTRDRAYNEQFF. This chain joins TRBV6-2 or TRBV6-3 and TRBJ2-1, with 9 bases fitting TRBD1. CDR3 length: 15 amino acids. The germline CDR1 and CDR2 sequences are MNHEY and SVGEGT. The J segment lost 2 bases and the V segment lost 5 bases, leaving 4 bases of the junction unmatched.

A word on this clonotype: Just one base apart from a much larger clone, this may be a read error. The rearrangement uses TRBV7-2 and TRBJ2-7; possibly TRBD1 for D (5 bases). Germline V gene data show CDR1 as SGHTA and CDR2 as FQGNSA. V was trimmed by 6 bases and J by 5 bases, leaving 20 bases between them. CDR3 length equals 15 residues. CDR3 sequence (DNA): TGTGCCAGCAGTCCGGAGTCACAGGCGACCGACGAGCAGTACTTC. The encoded protein is CASSPESQATDEQYF.

The CDR3 is CASSIPRFSNQPQHF. The CDR3 DNA reads TGTGCCAGTAGTATACCTCGGTTCAGCAATCAGCCCCAGCATTTT. The gene calls are TRBV19 and TRBJ1-5; D remains unclear. V gave up 2 bases and J gave up 1 base, with 9 bases separating them. CDR1 and CDR2 (germline): LNHDA, SQIVND (reference sequence). This CDR3 comprises 15 residues.

This rearrangement joins TRBV20-1 to TRBJ1-2; 10 nucleotides line up with TRBD1. V lost 5 bases and J lost 6; bases outside the gene matches: 12. The CDR3 totals 15 residues. Germline-derived CDR1 and CDR2 are DFQATT and SNEGSKA (reference sequence). The CDR3 is CSAGTGTGEVDGYTF. DNA of the CDR3: TGCAGTGCTGGGACCGGGACAGGGGAGGTGGATGGCTACACCTTC.

This clonotype turned up a few times. The rearrangement links TRBV7-9 to TRBJ1-6; D not resolved. The length of the CDR3 is 13 residues. Germline lookup yields CDR1 SEHNR and CDR2 FQNEAQ (reference sequence). Between the trimmed V and J ends, which lost 3 bases and 6 bases, there was a span of 6 bases. CDR3 amino acids: CASSLNSNSPLHF. CDR3 DNA sequence: TGTGCCAGCAGCTTGAACAGTAATTCACCCCTCCACTTT.

This clonotype came up many times. Written as DNA, the CDR3 is TGTGCCAGCAGCTTAGTTGGGGACTCTGGAAACACCATATATTTT. It codes for CASSLVGDSGNTIYF. This chain links TRBV7-9 with TRBJ1-3; the D is unclear. The germline CDR1 and CDR2 sequences are SEHNR and FQNEAQ (reference sequence). The V end lost 1 base, the J end lost 0 bases, and 7 bases lay between the germline ends. The CDR3 has 15 residues.

This clonotype was found a few times. The CDR3 region is CATSARVERDTQYF. The CDR3 coding sequence is TGTGCCACCAGTGCGAGGGTTGAAAGGGATACGCAGTATTTT. This chain links TRBV24-1 with TRBJ2-3, with D possibly matching TRBD2 (5 bases). The V end was cut by 5 bases, the J end by 6 bases, with 14 bases between. This CDR3 is built from 14 residues. Looked up from germline, CDR1 is KGHDR and CDR2 is SFDVKD.

This clonotype was seen a few times. The chain joins TRBV13 to TRBJ2-5; D remains ambiguous. In germline, CDR1 is PRHDT, CDR2 FYEKMQ (reference sequence). V was cut by 1 base and J by 3 bases, with 6 bases left in between. This CDR3 region has 13 residues. The CDR3 loop is CASSLDREETQYF. CDR3 nucleotide sequence: TGTGCCAGCAGCTTAGACAGAGAAGAGACCCAGTACTTC.

In this sample, this clonotype turned up a few times. This chain joins TRBV20-1 and TRBJ2-3; D possibly corresponds to TRBD2 (6 bases). V was cut by 4 bases and J by 2 bases, with 19 bases left in between. There are 16 residues in the CDR3. The germline V gene has CDR1 DFQATT and CDR2 SNEGSKA (reference sequence). CDR3 region: CSANHQAGGYTDTQYF. CDR3 in DNA: TGCAGTGCTAACCACCAAGCCGGGGGATACACAGATACGCAGTATTTT.

This clonotype was counted many times. The rearrangement links TRBV5-1 to TRBJ2-5; 8 bases are a match to TRBD1. From germline, CDR1 is SGHRS and CDR2 YFSETQ. This CDR3 has 14 amino acids. The V gene end was trimmed by 2 bases and the J gene end by 4 bases; junction bases not matched to a gene: 4. CDR3 DNA sequence: TGCGCCAGCAGCTTCGGGACAGGTTCAGAGACCCAGTACTTC. This encodes CASSFGTGSETQYF.

Only a few counts were recorded for this clonotype. The chain uses TRBV11-2 and TRBJ2-7; D may be TRBD2 (6 bases). The CDR3 sequence is 14 residues long. Trimming removed 2 bases from V and 4 bases from J, with 12 bases in between. The V gene's germline CDR1 is SGHAT and CDR2 FQNNGV. In DNA, the CDR3 is TGTGCCAGCAGCTTACCGGCGGGGCAGTACGAGCAGTACTTC. Residues: CASSLPAGQYEQYF. The full variable domain, in which reference TRBV11-2 and TRBJ2-7 provide the parts outside the CDR3, is EAGVAQSPRYKIIEKRQSVAFWCNPISGHATLYWYQQILGQGPKLLIQFQNNGVVDDSQLPKDRFSAERLKGVDSTLKIQPAKLEDSAVYLCASSLPAGQYEQYFGPGTRLTVT.

Many counts were recorded for this clonotype. V gene TRBV21-1 combines with J gene TRBJ2-7. TRBV21-1 represents a pseudogene. This CDR3 has 17 amino acids. Here the CDR3 DNA reads TGTGCCAGCAGCCATGATAGCCGAGGTGATGCCTCCTACGAGCAGTACTTC. This gives the protein CASSHDSRGDASYEQYF.

This clonotype showed up many times. CDR3 sequence: CASSPDEGPQETQYF. In nucleotides, the CDR3 is TGTGCCAGCAGCCCAGATGAAGGACCCCAAGAGACCCAGTACTTC. V usage is TRBV7-6 and J usage is TRBJ2-5; no firm D call. Germline V CDR1 and CDR2: SGHVS, FNYEAQ. The CDR3 contains 15 residues. V lost 5 bases, J lost 1 base, and 14 bases lay in between.

The sample holds a few counts of this clonotype. The chain combines TRBV28 with TRBJ2-5, with 7 bases fitting TRBD2. The V segment lost 5 bases and the J segment 2 bases; nucleotides outside the gene matches: 17. This CDR3 contains 18 residues. Germline lookup yields CDR1 MDHEN and CDR2 SYDVKM. CDR3: CASSPWRGGKRGQETQYF. The CDR3 nucleotides are TGTGCCAGCAGTCCCTGGCGCGGCGGAAAGCGGGGTCAAGAGACCCAGTACTTC. The full variable domain, rest sourced from reference TRBV28 and TRBJ2-5, is DVKVTQSSRYLVKRTGEKVFLECVQDMDHENMFWYRQDPGLGLRLIYFSYDVKMKEKGDIPEGYSVSREKKERFSLILESASTNQTSMYLCASSPWRGGKRGQETQYFGPGTRLLVL.

This clonotype has more than one count but fewer than ten. A junction boundary mismatches the germline segment, possibly from a read error. The gene calls are TRBV3-1 and TRBJ2-7; 10 bases map to TRBD1. Per the germline V gene, CDR1 is LGHDT and CDR2 is YNNKEL (reference sequence). The CDR3 length is 13 residues. The CDR3 reads CASSRLTGGEIHF. CDR3 nucleotides: TGTGCCAGCAGCCGCCTGACAGGGGGCGAAATCCATTTC.

This clonotype was detected only a few times. V usage is TRBV11-2 and J usage is TRBJ2-5; D not resolved. Trimming stripped 5 bases from V and 2 bases from J, with 9 bases between. This CDR3 spans 13 amino acids. From germline, CDR1 is SGHAT and CDR2 FQNNGV. CDR3 in DNA: TGTGCCAGCAGCCCCGGTCAGCAAGAGACCCAGTACTTC. Translated: CASSPGQQETQYF.

This clonotype was counted many times. The chain has TRBV6-6 and TRBJ2-5; tentative D call: TRBD2 (5 bases). CDR3 size: 13 residues. CDR1 and CDR2 (germline): MNHNY, SVGAGI (reference sequence). V was cut by 7 bases and J by 2 bases, with 11 bases left in between. CDR3 amino acids: CASTDTGQETQYF. In DNA form, the CDR3 reads TGTGCCAGCACGGATACGGGACAAGAGACCCAGTACTTC.

The V gene is TRBV28, the J gene TRBJ2-3; 8 bases map to TRBD2. Germline V CDR1 and CDR2: MDHEN, SYDVKM. Trimming at V came to 6 bases and at J to 9 bases, leaving 17 bases not matched to a gene. The CDR3 totals 16 residues. CDR3 amino acids: CASSPLFPGGARTQYF. CDR3 nucleotide sequence: TGTGCCAGCAGCCCCCTCTTTCCGGGGGGGGCCCGGACGCAGTATTTT.

In this sample, this clonotype turned up a few times. The V and J genes are TRBV9 and TRBJ2-2; possibly TRBD1 for D (6 bases). Per germline, CDR1 SGDLS and CDR2 YYNGEE. The CDR3 extends over 14 amino acids. Trimming pared 0 bases from V and 5 bases from J, leaving 8 bases between. DNA for the CDR3: TGTGCCAGCAGCGTAGGAGGGGGAACCGGGGAGCTGTTTTTT. It specifies CASSVGGGTGELFF. The full variable domain, in which reference TRBV9 and TRBJ2-2 provide the parts outside the CDR3, is DSGVTQTPKHLITATGQRVTLRCSPRSGDLSVYWYQQSLDQGLQFLIQYYNGEERAKGNILERFSAQQFPDLHSELNLSSLELGDSALYFCASSVGGGTGELFFGEGSRLTVL.

In nucleotides, the CDR3 is TGTGCCACCAGCAGGGCCCGTAGTGAAGCTTTCTTT. Translation: CATSRARSEAFF. The chain carries TRBV15 and TRBJ1-1, with D hard to call. Germline CDR1 and CDR2: LNHNV and YYDKDF (reference sequence). CDR3 length: 12 amino acids. Deletions cut 3 bases from V and 7 bases from J, with 9 bases between.

This clonotype was observed many times. The chain links TRBV20-1 to TRBJ1-5, with D possibly TRBD1 on 6 matching bases. The germline V and J ends were trimmed by 0 bases and 0 bases, with 12 bases remaining between them. Germline loops: CDR1 DFQATT, CDR2 SNEGSKA (reference sequence). The CDR3 covers 16 residues. The CDR3 sequence is CSARDVRGYSNQPQHF. The CDR3 coding sequence is TGCAGTGCTAGAGATGTCAGGGGATATAGCAATCAGCCCCAGCATTTT.

V is TRBV5-1 and J is TRBJ1-1; D not resolved. Germline loops: CDR1 SGHRS, CDR2 YFSETQ. The CDR3 has 14 amino acids. The V gene lost 2 bases and the J gene lost 1 base, with 9 bases spanning the gap. In DNA, the CDR3 is TGCGCCAGCAGCTTCGATTCGGGGAACACTGAAGCTTTCTTT. Translated, it gives CASSFDSGNTEAFF.